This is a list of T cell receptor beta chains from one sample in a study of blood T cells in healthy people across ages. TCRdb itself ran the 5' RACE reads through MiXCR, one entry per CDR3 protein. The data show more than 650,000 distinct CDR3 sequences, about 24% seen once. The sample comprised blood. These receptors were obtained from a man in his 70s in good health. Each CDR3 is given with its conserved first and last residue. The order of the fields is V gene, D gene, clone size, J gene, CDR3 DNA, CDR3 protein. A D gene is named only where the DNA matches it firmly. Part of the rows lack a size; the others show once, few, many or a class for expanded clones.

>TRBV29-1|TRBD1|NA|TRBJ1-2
TGCAGCGCTGAAGCAAGTCCGGGACAGAGGGGCTACACCTTC
CSAEASPGQRGYTF
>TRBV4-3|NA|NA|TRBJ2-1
TGCGCCAGCAGCCACGGTGGAGAGGGGGATGAGCAGTTCTTC
CASSHGGEGDEQFF
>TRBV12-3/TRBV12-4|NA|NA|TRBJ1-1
TGTGCCAGCAGTTTCTCTGGGGGCGGAACCGAAGCTTGCTTT
CASSFSGGGTEACF
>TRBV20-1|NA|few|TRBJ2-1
TGCAGTGCCTCCGGTGGGCTAGCCGTCAATGAGCAGTTCTTC
CSASGGLAVNEQFF
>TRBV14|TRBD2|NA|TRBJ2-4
TGTGCCAGCAGCCGGGGACTAACTAACATTCAGTACTTC
CASSRGLTNIQYF
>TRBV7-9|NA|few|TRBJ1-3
TGTGCCAGCAATTGGGGAATCTCTGGAAACACCATATATTTT
CASNWGISGNTIYF
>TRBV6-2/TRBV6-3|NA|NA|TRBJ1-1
TGTGCCAGCAGATACAGGGTAACCACTGAAGCTTTCTTT
CASRYRVTTEAFF
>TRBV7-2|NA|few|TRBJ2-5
TGTGCCAGCAGCTTAGTAGCGGTGGAGACCCAGTACTTC
CASSLVAVETQYF
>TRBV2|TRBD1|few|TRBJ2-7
TGTGCCAGCAGTAGGACAGGGGCGTTGCTCTCCTACGAGCAGTACTTC
CASSRTGALLSYEQYF
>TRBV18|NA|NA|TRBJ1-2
TGTGCCAGCTCCCCGACAGACGTATATGGCTACACCTTC
CASSPTDVYGYTF
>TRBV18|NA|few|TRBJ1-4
TGTGCCAGCTCACCCGGACGACGAAAACTGTTTTTT
CASSPGRRKLFF
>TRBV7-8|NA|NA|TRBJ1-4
TGTGCCAGCAGGGGGACCGCACTCTGGGAAAAACTGTTTTTT
CASRGTALWEKLFF
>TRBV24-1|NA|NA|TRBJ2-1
TGTGCCACCAGTGACCCTAAGATCAATGAGCAGTTCTTC
CATSDPKINEQFF
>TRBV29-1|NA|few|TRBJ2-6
TGCAGCTCTCAATTAACTGGGGCCAACGTCCTGACTTTC
CSSQLTGANVLTF
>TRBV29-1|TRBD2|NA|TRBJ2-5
TGCAGCGGCGGACTAGGGGAGACCCAGTACTTC
CSGGLGETQYF
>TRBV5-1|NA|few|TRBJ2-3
TGCGCCAGCAGCCCCTCAGGCGGAGCGTTCCGCACAGATACGCAGTATTTT
CASSPSGGAFRTDTQYF
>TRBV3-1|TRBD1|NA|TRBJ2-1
TGTGCCAGCAGCCTCACCGGACAGGTTTACAATGAGCAGTTCTTC
CASSLTGQVYNEQFF
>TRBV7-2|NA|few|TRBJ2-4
TGTGCCAGCAGCACGAGGACGGGTGGGAAGAAAAACATTCAGTACTTC
CASSTRTGGKKNIQYF
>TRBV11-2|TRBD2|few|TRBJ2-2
TGTGCCAGCAGCTTAAGGTCCCCGACTAGCGGCGGCACCGGGGAGCTGTTTTTT
CASSLRSPTSGGTGELFF
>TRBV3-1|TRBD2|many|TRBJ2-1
TGTGCCAGCAGCCAAGGACTAGCATCCTACAATGAGCAGTTCTTC
CASSQGLASYNEQFF
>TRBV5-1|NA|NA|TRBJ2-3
TGCGCCAGCAGCTTGGGGAACTCTTCTGGAGATACGCAGTATTTT
CASSLGNSSGDTQYF
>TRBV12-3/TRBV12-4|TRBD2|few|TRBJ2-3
TGTGCCAGCAGCCGTACTAGCGGGGGACACACAGATACGCAGTATTTT
CASSRTSGGHTDTQYF